The rows below give T cell receptor beta chains drawn from one sample of a study of post-analysis software for immune sequencing data. TCRdb redid the calling of the PCR reads with MiXCR, one entry per CDR3 protein. The data contain roughly 540,000 distinct CDR3 sequences, approximately 31% of them singletons. The sample taken for sequencing was blood. The receptors were sampled from a girl aged 2-17 years with multiple sclerosis. CDR3s include the opening cysteine and the closing phenylalanine or tryptophan. A D gene is named only where the DNA matches it firmly. For some rows the clone size is stated as once, few or many, or as a class when expanded; others skip it.

>TRBJ1-1|NA|NA|TRBV7-3
TGTGCCAGCAGCCGGGACATATTAAGTGGTGAAGCTTTCTTT
CASSRDILSGEAFF
>TRBJ2-5|NA|NA|TRBV19
TGTGCCAGTAGGCCAGGGATTCGGGAGACCCAGTACTTC
CASRPGIRETQYF
>TRBJ2-1|TRBD2|NA|TRBV6-4
TGTGCCAGCAGTCTTCGGACTAGCGGGGGGGACTACAATGAGCAGTTCTTC
CASSLRTSGGDYNEQFF
>TRBJ2-7|TRBD1|once|TRBV27
TGTGCCAGCAGTGGACCGGGACAGGTAATCTACGAGCAGTACTTC
CASSGPGQVIYEQYF
>TRBJ1-1|NA|NA|TRBV27
TGTGCCAGCAGTTTCAACAGGGAGAGGAAAATGCCTGAAGCTTTCTTT
CASSFNRERKMPEAFF
>TRBJ1-1|NA|NA|TRBV6-5
TGTGCCAGCAGTTATTCGAATTTGGAGGGAAAAGCTTTCTTT
CASSYSNLEGKAFF
>TRBJ2-3|NA|NA|TRBV6-4
TGTGCCAGCAGCCTCGAGGAGGGGTTGGATACGCAGTATTTT
CASSLEEGLDTQYF
>TRBJ1-6|TRBD1|NA|TRBV5-1
TGCGCCAGCAGCAAGGGACAGTATAATTCACCCCTCCACTTT
CASSKGQYNSPLHF
>TRBJ1-1|TRBD1|NA|TRBV6-1
TGTGCCAGCAGTCGACAGGACAGGGATACTGAAGCTTTCTTT
CASSRQDRDTEAFF
>TRBJ1-2|NA|NA|TRBV21-1
TGTGCCAGCAGCAAGGGGGACAGGGGAATCGATGGCTACACCTTC
CASSKGDRGIDGYTF
>TRBJ1-6|NA|few|TRBV28
TGTGCCAGCTGGGGGGTCTATAATTCACCCCTCCACTTT
CASWGVYNSPLHF
>TRBJ2-7|TRBD2|many|TRBV7-6
TGTGCCAGCAGCCCCGTCGGGGACTATCCTTACTACGAGCAGTACTTC
CASSPVGDYPYYEQYF
>TRBJ1-2|NA|NA|TRBV5-1
TGCGCCAGCAGCTTGGACGGACGGGAGGATGGCTACACCTTC
CASSLDGREDGYTF
>TRBJ1-1|NA|once|TRBV20-1
TGCAGTGCGACTCCCTCAGGGAGGGTGAACACTGAAGCTTTCTTT
CSATPSGRVNTEAFF
>TRBJ1-2|NA|NA|TRBV7-2
TGTGCCGGCAGCTTAGAGGGCTATGGCTACACCTTC
CAGSLEGYGYTF
>TRBJ2-7|NA|NA|TRBV10-2
TGCGCCAGCCTTTCGGGCCACGAGCAGTACTTC
CASLSGHEQYF
>TRBJ2-5|TRBD2|NA|TRBV6-1
TGTGCCAGCAGTGTTCTAGCGGGTACCCAAGAGACCCAGTACTTC
CASSVLAGTQETQYF
>TRBJ1-6|NA|few|TRBV4-1
TGCGCCAGCAGCCAACCCAGTGGAGGTGGGAGTGATTCACCCCTCCACTTT
CASSQPSGGGSDSPLHF
>TRBJ2-7|NA|NA|TRBV20-1
TGCAGTGCTAGCCGGAGCTCCTACGAGCAGTACTTC
CSASRSSYEQYF
>TRBJ2-5|NA|NA|TRBV5-1
TGCGCCAGCAGCCTCACCTTACAGGGCGGAGGCCAAGAGACCCAGTACTTC
CASSLTLQGGGQETQYF
>TRBJ2-7|NA|few|TRBV7-8
TGTGCCAGCAGCTTAATACAGAATTACGAGCAGTACTTC
CASSLIQNYEQYF